The rows below give T cell receptor beta chains drawn from one sample of a study of CD8 T cells in ankylosing spondylitis. Via MiXCR, TCRdb re-called the 5' RACE reads, giving one row per CDR3 protein. Among around 39,000 distinct CDR3 sequences listed, approximately 10% were seen once. Material: synovial fluid, either unsorted or a sorted T cell fraction (not recorded which). The receptors stem from a male donor with ankylosing spondylitis. Both conserved end residues are trimmed from each CDR3. Fields, in order: V gene, CDR3 protein.

v_call: TRBV12-3/TRBV12-4; cdr3_aa: ASSTGFNQPQH
v_call: TRBV7-9; cdr3_aa: ASSTHTGELF
v_call: TRBV24-1; cdr3_aa: ATSAEGLTDTQY
v_call: TRBV20-1; cdr3_aa: SARGQAGIYNEQF
v_call: TRBV5-1; cdr3_aa: ASSTGQGLDTQY
v_call: TRBV15; cdr3_aa: ATSREPGQGSDTQY
v_call: TRBV9; cdr3_aa: ASSLGLAGGEEQY
v_call: TRBV7-8; cdr3_aa: ASSLLSGPHNEQF
v_call: TRBV28; cdr3_aa: ASSLGTSGSPQY
v_call: TRBV18; cdr3_aa: ASSRDRGSYNEQF
v_call: TRBV4-2; cdr3_aa: ASSQDRGGNYGYT
v_call: TRBV5-1; cdr3_aa: ASSLRRLAGNYEQY
v_call: TRBV20-1; cdr3_aa: SAPPLSYNEQF
v_call: TRBV7-2; cdr3_aa: ASSLAWGEQY
v_call: TRBV2; cdr3_aa: ASRSVSYEQY
v_call: TRBV15; cdr3_aa: ATSSLLGMDEQY
v_call: TRBV4-1; cdr3_aa: ASSRSEGGTEAF
v_call: TRBV6-1; cdr3_aa: ASSTGLGANVLT
v_call: TRBV25-1; cdr3_aa: ASREPGLAGGPLNEQF
v_call: TRBV6-1; cdr3_aa: ASSQGPGTYEQY
v_call: TRBV25-1; cdr3_aa: ASSSGGGYEQY